What follows are 30 T cell receptor beta chains derived from one specimen sequenced in a study of blood T cell repertoires in COVID-19. Profiling relied on immunoSEQ multiplex PCR, and the TCRdb table lists in-frame clones only, not all of them. The table records roughly 350,000 clones, 75% to 90% of them present only once. The sequencing sample was made of peripheral blood. All receptors come from a woman in her 50s with COVID-19, enrolled during active disease.

This chain connects TRBV27 to TRBJ1-1; 9 positions agree with TRBD1. The CDR3 sequence is 14 residues long. CDR1 and CDR2 from the germline V gene are MNHEY and SMNVEV (reference sequence). V shed 3 bases, J shed 1 base, and the junction held 0 bases outside the gene matches. CDR3 bases: TGTGCCAGCAGTTTGGACAGGGGGAACACTGAAGCTTTCTTT. It encodes CASSLDRGNTEAFF.

The chain employs TRBV5-5 and TRBJ1-2, with D tentatively TRBD1 (6 bases). Germline lookup yields CDR1 SGHKS and CDR2 YYEKEE (reference sequence). Trimming removed 4 bases at V and 6 bases at J, with 16 bases between. The CDR3 runs 14 residues. Here the CDR3 DNA reads TGTGCCAGCAGCCCAGGACAGCTGTCTGATGGCTACACCTTC. As protein: CASSPGQLSDGYTF.

This clone was found a few times. The chain couples TRBV30 to TRBJ2-7; 7 nucleotides match TRBD1. Per the germline V gene, CDR1 is GTSNPN and CDR2 is SVGIG (reference sequence). The CDR3 totals 16 residues. V dropped 4 bases and J dropped 1; count of bases not matched to a gene: 13. The chain's CDR3 is CAWKQGDRGWSYEQYF. The CDR3, as DNA: TGTGCCTGGAAGCAGGGGGACCGGGGCTGGTCCTACGAGCAGTACTTC.

The chain combines TRBV5-1 with TRBJ2-5, with 9 bases that match TRBD1. The CDR3 contains 14 residues. From germline, CDR1 is SGHRS and CDR2 YFSETQ. V lost 6 bases and J lost 3; bases outside the gene matches: 6. CDR3 nucleotide sequence: TGCGCCAGCAAACGTCGGGACAGGGAAGAGACCCAGTACTTC. Protein sequence: CASKRRDREETQYF.

This clone was detected only a few times. The chain employs TRBV15 and TRBJ1-2; 9 bases are a match to TRBD1. CDR1 is LNHNV and CDR2 is YYDKDF in the germline V gene (reference sequence). With V trimmed by 3 bases and J by 7 bases, 6 bases remained unmatched. The CDR3 extends over 14 amino acids. The DNA for the CDR3 is TGTGCCACCAGCAGGGGACAGGGACCGGGTGGCTACACCTTC. Translated: CATSRGQGPGGYTF. The variable domain in full, with the rest retrieved from reference TRBV15 and TRBJ1-2, is DAMVIQNPRYQVTQFGKPVTLSCSQTLNHNVMYWYQQKSSQAPKLLFHYYDKDFNNEADTPDNFQSRRPNTSFCFLDIRSPGLGDTAMYLCATSRGQGPGGYTFGSGTRLTVV.

The CDR3: CASSLGPVRQETQYF. In DNA, the CDR3 is TGTGCCAGCAGCTTAGGTCCGGTAAGACAAGAGACCCAGTACTTC. V is TRBV11-2 and J is TRBJ2-5, with no clear D. This CDR3 is 15 amino acids long. With 1 base removed from V and 2 bases from J, the gap between germline ends came to 11 bases. Germline CDR1 and CDR2: SGHAT and FQNNGV.

The genes are TRBV5-1 and TRBJ2-3; 12 nucleotides align to TRBD2. J lost 2 bases, V lost 0 bases, and 13 bases had no gene match. Germline V gene data show CDR1 as SGHRS and CDR2 as YFSETQ. The CDR3 contains 20 residues. The CDR3 here is CASSLVGASGRAFSTDTQYF. The CDR3 DNA is TGCGCCAGCAGCTTGGTTGGGGCTAGCGGGAGGGCCTTTTCCACAGATACGCAGTATTTT. The full variable domain, rest sourced from reference TRBV5-1 and TRBJ2-3, is KAGVTQTPRYLIKTRGQQVTLSCSPISGHRSVSWYQQTPGQGLQFLFEYFSETQRNKGNFPGRFSGRQFSNSRSEMNVSTLELGDSALYLCASSLVGASGRAFSTDTQYFGPGTRLTVL.

J is TRBJ2-1 and V is TRBV7-9, with 7 bases lining up with TRBD2. This CDR3 has 14 amino acids. V trimming: 5 bases; J trimming: 4 bases; junction bases outside the gene matches: 5. From germline, CDR1 is SEHNR and CDR2 FQNEAQ (reference sequence). This chain's CDR3 is CASSPWREYNEQFF. The CDR3 DNA reads TGTGCCAGCAGCCCCTGGCGGGAGTACAATGAGCAGTTCTTC.

V usage is TRBV2 and J usage is TRBJ1-1, with TRBD1 as a possible D gene (6 bases). CDR1 is SNHLY and CDR2 is FYNNEI in the germline V gene. The CDR3 is 16 residues long. DNA for the CDR3: TGTACCCCAACGGCAGGGGAGGGACCCATGAACACTGAAGCTTTCTTT. This codes for CTPTAGEGPMNTEAFF. Looking up the rest from reference TRBV2 and TRBJ1-1 gives the full variable domain: EPEVTQTPSHQVTQMGQEVILRCVPISNHLYFYWYRQILGQKVEFLVSFYNNEISEKSEIFDDQFSVERPDGSNFTLKIRSTKLEDSAMYFCTPTAGEGPMNTEAFFGQGTRLTVV.

The chain combines TRBV3-1 (or the pseudogene TRBV3-2) with TRBJ1-4, with D possibly matching TRBD1 (5 bases). Trimming took off 1 base at V and 7 bases at J, with 13 bases between the two ends. Germline CDR1 LGHDT, CDR2 YNNKEL (reference sequence). The CDR3 runs 15 residues. CDR3 sequence: CASSQGGVRGEKLFF. The CDR3 DNA reads as TGTGCCAGCAGCCAAGGGGGGGTGCGGGGTGAAAAACTGTTTTTT.

The rearrangement joins TRBV7-2 to TRBJ1-2, with D perhaps matching TRBD1 (5 bases). Trimming removed 1 base from V and 2 bases from J, with 17 bases in between. The CDR3 is 17 amino acids. In germline, CDR1 is SGHTA, CDR2 FQGNSA. This CDR3 reads CASSLGLLRQTNYGYTF. The CDR3 DNA sequence: TGTGCCAGCAGCTTAGGGCTTCTGAGACAGACGAACTATGGCTACACCTTC.

The V call is TRBV11-2, the J call TRBJ2-7; 9 nucleotides match TRBD2. Germline-derived CDR1 and CDR2 are SGHAT and FQNNGV. The CDR3 has 17 amino acids. The junction had 11 bases not matched to a gene; V was cut back by 2 bases and J by 3 bases. The CDR3 loop reads CASSLSRSSGDYYEQYF. As DNA, the CDR3 is TGTGCCAGCAGCTTAAGCCGGTCTAGCGGGGATTACTACGAGCAGTACTTC.

The chain links TRBV19 to TRBJ1-1, with 9 bases identical to TRBD1. Germline V lookup: CDR1 LNHDA, CDR2 SQIVND (reference sequence). The CDR3 is made up of 13 amino acids. V lost 6 bases to trimming and J lost 5 bases; unmatched junction nucleotides: 4. The CDR3 DNA sequence: TGTGCCAGTAGAGCGGGACAGGGAACTGAAGCTTTCTTT. It translates to CASRAGQGTEAFF.

This clone was recorded only once. The chain uses TRBV29-1 and TRBJ2-1, with 12 bases fitting TRBD2. The CDR3 totals 14 residues. The V segment lost 6 bases and the J segment 8 bases; nucleotides outside the gene matches: 8. Germline values: CDR1 SQVTM, CDR2 ANQGSEA. CDR3 sequence (DNA): TGCAGCGTGTCGACTAGCGGGAGTGGGTATGAGCAGTTCTTC. Its translation is CSVSTSGSGYEQFF.

This clone showed up just once. As DNA, the CDR3 is TGTGCCAGCACTACGGGATTGCACTATGGCTACACCTTC. Translation: CASTTGLHYGYTF. The chain uses TRBV12-3 or TRBV12-4 and TRBJ1-2; D is unclear. This CDR3 comprises 13 residues. V shed 7 bases and J shed 3 bases, with 12 bases lying between them.

The genes are TRBV19 and TRBJ2-2, with 15 bases that match TRBD2. Germline CDR1 reads LNHDA; CDR2 reads SQIVND (reference sequence). Unmatched junction bases numbered 3, after V lost 7 bases and J lost 3 bases. CDR3 length: 16 residues. CDR3 protein: CASNGLAGGDTGELFF. The CDR3 DNA reads TGTGCCAGTAATGGACTAGCGGGAGGGGACACCGGGGAGCTGTTTTTT.

CDR3 sequence reads: CASSQAAGSGTDTQYF. CDR3 sequence (DNA): TGTGCCAGCAGCCAAGCAGCGGGGAGCGGCACAGATACGCAGTATTTT. This chain links TRBV4-2 with TRBJ2-3; 7 nucleotides line up with TRBD2. The CDR3 length is 16 residues. Germline CDR1 reads LGHNA; CDR2 reads YNFKEQ. With 1 base clipped from V and 1 base from J, the junction kept 5 bases outside the gene matches.

This chain connects TRBV5-1 to TRBJ2-3, with D maybe TRBD2 (6 bases). This CDR3 has 15 amino acids. The germline V gene encodes CDR1 SGHRS and CDR2 YFSETQ. V lost 7 bases to trimming and J lost 8 bases, with 23 bases between them. As DNA, the CDR3 is TGCGCCAGCCGCGAAACACTGGAGGGCCGAGTTACGCAGTATTTT. It is translated as CASRETLEGRVTQYF.

The V gene is TRBV11-2, the J gene TRBJ2-7; 8 bases are shared with TRBD1. The CDR3 loop spans 16 amino acids. V dropped 1 base and J dropped 4; count of bases not matched to a gene: 9. Per the germline V gene, CDR1 is SGHAT and CDR2 is FQNNGV. As DNA, the CDR3 is TGTGCCAGCAGCTTAGTGTGGGGACAGGCAGTATACGAGCAGTACTTC. Protein sequence: CASSLVWGQAVYEQYF.

This sequence joins TRBV7-2 and TRBJ2-3; D remains ambiguous. V was trimmed by 4 bases and J by 3 bases, leaving 11 bases between them. Germline V gene sequence: CDR1 SGHTA, CDR2 FQGNSA. CDR3 length equals 14 residues. CDR3 sequence (DNA): TGTGCCAGCAGCTCCTACCTGGAGACAGATACGCAGTATTTT. Amino acid sequence: CASSSYLETDTQYF.

The chain uses TRBV5-4 and TRBJ2-6; 8 bases align to TRBD1. With V trimmed by 0 bases and J by 1 base, 6 bases remained unmatched. CDR1 SGHNT and CDR2 YYREEE come from the germline V gene (reference sequence). CDR3 length: 18 amino acids. The CDR3 region has the DNA TGTGCCAGCAGCTTGGCCCCAGGGGGCTTGTCTGGGGCCAACGTCCTGACTTTC. Translation gives CASSLAPGGLSGANVLTF.

This chain links TRBV20-1 with TRBJ1-4; D may be TRBD1 (6 bases). The length of the CDR3 is 18 residues. The V end was cut by 3 bases, the J end by 7 bases, with 27 bases between. The germline V gene has CDR1 DFQATT and CDR2 SNEGSKA (reference sequence). CDR3 residues: CSASGGTRPGTGLEKLFF. The CDR3 DNA is TGCAGTGCTAGTGGAGGTACGAGACCGGGAACAGGGCTTGAAAAACTGTTTTTT.

The rearrangement joins TRBV6-5 to TRBJ1-1, with D possibly matching TRBD1 (5 bases). This CDR3 comprises 14 residues. The germline gives CDR1 MNHEY, CDR2 SVGAGI. V gave up 7 bases and J gave up 0 bases, with 12 bases separating them. CDR3 DNA sequence: TGTGCCAGCAAACACAGGAATGTGAACACTGAAGCTTTCTTT. This sequence encodes CASKHRNVNTEAFF.

The chain is built from TRBV6-5 and TRBJ2-7, with D hard to call. The V gene's germline CDR1 is MNHEY and CDR2 SVGAGI. This CDR3 has 11 amino acids. The ends were cut back, 7 bases at V and 3 bases at J, with 7 bases in the middle. DNA for the CDR3: TGTGCCAGCACGCAGTTCTACGAGCAGTACTTC. This gives the protein CASTQFYEQYF.

This sequence joins TRBV5-6 and TRBJ2-3; a possible D gene is TRBD1 (5 bases). V shed 0 bases and J shed 3 bases, with 11 bases lying between them. CDR1 SGHDT and CDR2 YYEEEE come from the germline V gene. CDR3 length: 15 amino acids. CDR3 DNA: TGTGCCAGCAGCTTGGCCGTCAGGGTGACAGATACGCAGTATTTT. This sequence encodes CASSLAVRVTDTQYF. Using reference TRBV5-6 and TRBJ2-3 for the parts outside the CDR3, the full variable domain is DAGVTQSPTHLIKTRGQQVTLRCSPKSGHDTVSWYQQALGQGPQFIFQYYEEEERQRGNFPDRFSGHQFPNYSSELNVNALLLGDSALYLCASSLAVRVTDTQYFGPGTRLTVL.

This chain joins TRBV25-1 and TRBJ1-2; 8 positions match TRBD1. CDR1 and CDR2 (germline): MGHDK, SYGVNS. CDR3 length: 15 amino acids. V shed 7 bases, J shed 4 bases, and the junction held 11 bases outside the gene matches. The CDR3 DNA follows: TGTGCCAGCATGGCCCCCCAGGGGGCTGGCTATGGCTACACCTTC. This translates into CASMAPQGAGYGYTF.

This sequence joins TRBV18 and TRBJ2-1; 9 bases fit TRBD1. Germline V CDR1 and CDR2: KGHSH, LQKENI. The CDR3 has 15 amino acids. The V gene end was trimmed by 3 bases and the J gene end by 4 bases; junction bases not matched to a gene: 4. CDR3 in amino acids: CASSPGDRAYNEQFF. The DNA of the CDR3 is TGTGCCAGCTCACCCGGGGACAGGGCTTACAATGAGCAGTTCTTC.

To note about this clone: The same CDR3 arises from other DNA sequences in this sample as well. This rearrangement joins TRBV5-1 to TRBJ1-2, with 8 positions matching TRBD1. V lost 0 bases to trimming and J lost 4 bases; unmatched junction nucleotides: 5. This CDR3 has 15 residues. Per the germline V gene, CDR1 is SGHRS and CDR2 is YFSETQ. The CDR3 loop is CASSLAGQGGYGYTF. The DNA of the CDR3 is TGCGCCAGCAGCTTGGCCGGACAGGGAGGCTATGGCTACACCTTC.

This chain joins TRBV29-1 and TRBJ1-2, with 7 bases aligning to TRBD1. V was pared by 4 bases and J by 3 bases, with 2 bases of the junction left unmatched. This CDR3 has 12 residues. Germline V CDR1 and CDR2: SQVTM, ANQGSEA. CDR3 in amino acids: CSVVDRDYGYTF. The CDR3 DNA follows: TGCAGCGTTGTAGACAGGGACTATGGCTACACCTTC.

The J gene is TRBJ2-5, the V gene TRBV14, with D possibly TRBD1 on 6 matching bases. The V and J ends lost 1 base and 0 bases respectively, with 12 bases between them. The CDR3 runs 16 residues. CDR1 is SGHDN and CDR2 is FVKESK in the germline V gene. The CDR3 DNA reads TGTGCCAGCAGCCAAGCGGGACAATGGTACCAAGAGACCCAGTACTTC. Protein sequence: CASSQAGQWYQETQYF.